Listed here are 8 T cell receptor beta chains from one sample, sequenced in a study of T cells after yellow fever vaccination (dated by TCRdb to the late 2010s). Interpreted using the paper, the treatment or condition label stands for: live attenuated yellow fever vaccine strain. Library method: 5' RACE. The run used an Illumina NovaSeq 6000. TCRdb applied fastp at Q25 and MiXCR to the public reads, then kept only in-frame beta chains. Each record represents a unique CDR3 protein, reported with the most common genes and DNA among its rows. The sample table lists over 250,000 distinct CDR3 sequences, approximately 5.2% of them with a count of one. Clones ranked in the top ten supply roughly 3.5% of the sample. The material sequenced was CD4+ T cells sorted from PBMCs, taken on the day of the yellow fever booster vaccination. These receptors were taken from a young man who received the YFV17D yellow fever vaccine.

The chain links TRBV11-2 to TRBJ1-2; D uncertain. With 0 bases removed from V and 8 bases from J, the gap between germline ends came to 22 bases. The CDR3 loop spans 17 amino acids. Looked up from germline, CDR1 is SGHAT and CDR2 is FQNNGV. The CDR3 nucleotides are TGTGCCAGCAGCTTAGAGGGCGCAGCCTACTCTCTATTCGGCTACACCTTC. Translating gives CASSLEGAAYSLFGYTF.

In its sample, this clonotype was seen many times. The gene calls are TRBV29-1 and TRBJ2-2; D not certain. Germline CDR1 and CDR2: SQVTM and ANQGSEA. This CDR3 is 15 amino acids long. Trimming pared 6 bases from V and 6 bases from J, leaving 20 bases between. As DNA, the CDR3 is TGCAGCGTATTAGACTCTTTTGGGATTGCCGGGGAGCTGTTTTTT. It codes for CSVLDSFGIAGELFF.

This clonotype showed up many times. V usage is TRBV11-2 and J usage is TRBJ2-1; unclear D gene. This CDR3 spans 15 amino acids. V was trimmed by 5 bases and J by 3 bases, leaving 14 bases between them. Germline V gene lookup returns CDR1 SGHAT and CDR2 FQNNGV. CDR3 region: CASSPRGGFYNEQFF. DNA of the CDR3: TGTGCCAGCAGCCCCCGTGGCGGCTTCTACAATGAGCAGTTCTTC.

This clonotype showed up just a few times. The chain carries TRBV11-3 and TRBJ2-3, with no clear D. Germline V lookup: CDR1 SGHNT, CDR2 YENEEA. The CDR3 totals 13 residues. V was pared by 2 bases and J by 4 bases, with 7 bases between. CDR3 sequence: CASSLMESDTQYF. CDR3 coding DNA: TGTGCCAGCAGCTTAATGGAGTCAGATACGCAGTATTTT.

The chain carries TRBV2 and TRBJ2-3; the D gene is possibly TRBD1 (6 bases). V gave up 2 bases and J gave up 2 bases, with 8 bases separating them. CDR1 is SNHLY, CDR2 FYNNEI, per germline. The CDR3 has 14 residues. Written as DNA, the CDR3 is TGTGCCAGCAGTGAACAGGGGTCCACAGATACGCAGTATTTT. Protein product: CASSEQGSTDTQYF.

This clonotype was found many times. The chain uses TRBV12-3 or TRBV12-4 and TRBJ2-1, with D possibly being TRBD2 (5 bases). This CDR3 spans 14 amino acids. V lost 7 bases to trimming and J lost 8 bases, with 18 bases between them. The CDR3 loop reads CASKRQEAMDEQFF. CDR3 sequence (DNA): TGTGCCAGCAAGCGCCAGGAGGCCATGGATGAGCAGTTCTTC.

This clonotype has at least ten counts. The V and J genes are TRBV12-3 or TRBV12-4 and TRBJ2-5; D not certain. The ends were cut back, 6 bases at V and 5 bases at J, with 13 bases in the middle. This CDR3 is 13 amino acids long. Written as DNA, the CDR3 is TGTGCCAGCAGCTGGATCGTCGGGGAGACCCAGTACTTC. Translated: CASSWIVGETQYF.

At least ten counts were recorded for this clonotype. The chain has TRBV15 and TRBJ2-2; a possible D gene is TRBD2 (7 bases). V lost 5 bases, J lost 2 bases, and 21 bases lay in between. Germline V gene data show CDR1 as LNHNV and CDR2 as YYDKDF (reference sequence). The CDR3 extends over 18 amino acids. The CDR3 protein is CATSSNLGGRLNTGELFF. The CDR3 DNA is TGTGCCACCAGCTCGAATTTGGGGGGGCGACTTAACACCGGGGAGCTGTTTTTT.